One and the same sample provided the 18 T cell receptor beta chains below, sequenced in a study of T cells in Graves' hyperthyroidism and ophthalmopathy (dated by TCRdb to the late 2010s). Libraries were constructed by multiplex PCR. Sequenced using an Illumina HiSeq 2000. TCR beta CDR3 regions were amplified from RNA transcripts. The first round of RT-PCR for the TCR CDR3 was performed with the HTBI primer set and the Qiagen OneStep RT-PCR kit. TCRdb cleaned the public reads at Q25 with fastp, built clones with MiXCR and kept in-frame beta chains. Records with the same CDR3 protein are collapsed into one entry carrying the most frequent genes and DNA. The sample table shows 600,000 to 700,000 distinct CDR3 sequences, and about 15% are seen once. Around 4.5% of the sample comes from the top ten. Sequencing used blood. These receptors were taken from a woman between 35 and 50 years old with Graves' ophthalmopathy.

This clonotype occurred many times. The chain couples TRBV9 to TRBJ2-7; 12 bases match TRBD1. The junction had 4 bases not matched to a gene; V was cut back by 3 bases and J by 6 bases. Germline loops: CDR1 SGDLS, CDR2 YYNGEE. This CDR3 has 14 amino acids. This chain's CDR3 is CASSAGTGGFEQYF. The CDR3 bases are TGTGCCAGCAGCGCCGGGACAGGGGGCTTCGAGCAGTACTTC.

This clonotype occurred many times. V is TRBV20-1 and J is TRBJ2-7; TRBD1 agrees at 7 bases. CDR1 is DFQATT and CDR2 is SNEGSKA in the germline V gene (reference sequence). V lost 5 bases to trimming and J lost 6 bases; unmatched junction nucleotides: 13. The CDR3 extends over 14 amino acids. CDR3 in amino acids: CSARRQGKFVEQYF. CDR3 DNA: TGCAGTGCTCGAAGACAGGGAAAGTTTGTCGAGCAGTACTTC.

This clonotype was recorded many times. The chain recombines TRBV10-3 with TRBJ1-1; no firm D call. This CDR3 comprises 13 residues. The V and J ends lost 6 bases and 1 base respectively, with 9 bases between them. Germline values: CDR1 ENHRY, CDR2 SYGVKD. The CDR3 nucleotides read TGTGCCATCAGGTCCCTAGGGAACACTGAAGCTTTCTTT. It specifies CAIRSLGNTEAFF.

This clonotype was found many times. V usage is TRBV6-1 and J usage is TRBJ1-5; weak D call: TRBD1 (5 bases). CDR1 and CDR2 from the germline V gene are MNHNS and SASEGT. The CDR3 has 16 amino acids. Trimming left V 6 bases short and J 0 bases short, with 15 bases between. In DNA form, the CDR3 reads TGTGCCAGCAGGCAACAGGCCTGGGGTAGCAATCAGCCCCAGCATTTT. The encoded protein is CASRQQAWGSNQPQHF.

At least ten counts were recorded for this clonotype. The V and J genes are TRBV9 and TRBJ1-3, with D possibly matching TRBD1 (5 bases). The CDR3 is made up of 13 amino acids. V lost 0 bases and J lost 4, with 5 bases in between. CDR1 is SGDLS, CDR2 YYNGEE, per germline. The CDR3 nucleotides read TGTGCCAGCAGCGTAGCAGGGGGAAACACCATATATTTT. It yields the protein CASSVAGGNTIYF. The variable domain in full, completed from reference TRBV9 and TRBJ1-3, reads DSGVTQTPKHLITATGQRVTLRCSPRSGDLSVYWYQQSLDQGLQFLIQYYNGEERAKGNILERFSAQQFPDLHSELNLSSLELGDSALYFCASSVAGGNTIYFGEGSWLTVV.

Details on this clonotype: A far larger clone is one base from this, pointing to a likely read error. The CDR3 coding sequence is TGTGCCAGCGGAGGGACAGGGGGGAATCAGCCCCAGCATTTT. Translated, it gives CASGGTGGNQPQHF. V is TRBV6-1 and J is TRBJ1-5; 11 nucleotides line up with TRBD1. Germline V gene data show CDR1 as MNHNS and CDR2 as SASEGT. This CDR3 region has 14 residues. J gave up 4 bases and V 8 bases, and 4 bases lay outside the gene matches.

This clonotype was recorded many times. Here the CDR3 DNA reads TGTGCCAGCACGGACAGGGCACGCTCTGGGGCCAACGTCCTGACTTTC. This gives the protein CASTDRARSGANVLTF. The chain couples TRBV12-3 or TRBV12-4 to TRBJ2-6; 8 bases map to TRBD1. The J segment lost 0 bases and the V segment lost 7 bases, leaving 5 bases of the junction unmatched. This CDR3 spans 16 amino acids.

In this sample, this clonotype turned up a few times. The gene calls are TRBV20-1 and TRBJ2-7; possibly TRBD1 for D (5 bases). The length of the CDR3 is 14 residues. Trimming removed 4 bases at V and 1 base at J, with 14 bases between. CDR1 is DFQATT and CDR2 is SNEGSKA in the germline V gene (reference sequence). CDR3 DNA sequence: TGCAGTGCTATCCAGGGCATGACTTCCTACGAGCAGTACTTC. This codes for CSAIQGMTSYEQYF.

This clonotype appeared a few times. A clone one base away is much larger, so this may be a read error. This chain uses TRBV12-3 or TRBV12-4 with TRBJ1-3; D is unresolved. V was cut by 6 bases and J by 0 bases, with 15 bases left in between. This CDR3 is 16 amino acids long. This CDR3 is CASRPSHVPSGNTIYF. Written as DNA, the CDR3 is TGTGCCAGCAGACCATCCCACGTCCCCTCTGGAAACACCATATATTTT.

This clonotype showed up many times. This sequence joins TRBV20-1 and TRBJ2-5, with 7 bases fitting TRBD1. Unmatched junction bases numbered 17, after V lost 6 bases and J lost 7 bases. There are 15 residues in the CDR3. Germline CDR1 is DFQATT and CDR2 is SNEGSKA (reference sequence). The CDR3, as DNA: TGCAGTGCCGAAGGGCTCCAGGGGGAATTAGGGACCCAGTACTTC. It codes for CSAEGLQGELGTQYF.

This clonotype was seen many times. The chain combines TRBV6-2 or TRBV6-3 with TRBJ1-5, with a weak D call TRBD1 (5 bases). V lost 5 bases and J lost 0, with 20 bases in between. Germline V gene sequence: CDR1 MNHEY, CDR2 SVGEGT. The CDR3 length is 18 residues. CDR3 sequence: CASSRDVRWDYSNQPQHF. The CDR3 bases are TGTGCCAGCAGTCGGGACGTTCGATGGGACTATAGCAATCAGCCCCAGCATTTT.

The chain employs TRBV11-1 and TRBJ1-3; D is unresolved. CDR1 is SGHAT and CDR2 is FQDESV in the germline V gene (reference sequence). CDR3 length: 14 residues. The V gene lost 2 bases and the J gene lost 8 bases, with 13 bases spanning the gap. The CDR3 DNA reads TGTGCCAGCAGCTTATCGCCAGAAGGGTACACCATATATTTT. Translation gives CASSLSPEGYTIYF.

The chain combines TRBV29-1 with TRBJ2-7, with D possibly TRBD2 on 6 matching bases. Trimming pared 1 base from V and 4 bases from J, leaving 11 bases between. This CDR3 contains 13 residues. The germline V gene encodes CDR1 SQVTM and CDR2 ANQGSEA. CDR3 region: CSVEAGDRYEQYF. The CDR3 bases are TGCAGCGTTGAAGCGGGAGATCGGTACGAGCAGTACTTC.

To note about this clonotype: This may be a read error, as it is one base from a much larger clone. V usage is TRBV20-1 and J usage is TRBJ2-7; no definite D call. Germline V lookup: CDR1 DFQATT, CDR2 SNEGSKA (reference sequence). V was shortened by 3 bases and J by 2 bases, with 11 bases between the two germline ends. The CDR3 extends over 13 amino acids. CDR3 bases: TGCAGTGCTAGTGGGGTTCGGACCTACGAGCAGTACTTC. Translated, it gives CSASGVRTYEQYF.

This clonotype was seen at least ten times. CDR3 DNA: TGTGCCAGCAGTTTCAGGGTCGGAAGCCCCTACGAGCAGTACTTC. Translating gives CASSFRVGSPYEQYF. The chain joins TRBV28 to TRBJ2-7, with D tentatively TRBD1 (5 bases). The ends were cut back, 3 bases at V and 2 bases at J, with 14 bases in the middle. The germline V gene has CDR1 MDHEN and CDR2 SYDVKM. The CDR3 is 15 residues long.

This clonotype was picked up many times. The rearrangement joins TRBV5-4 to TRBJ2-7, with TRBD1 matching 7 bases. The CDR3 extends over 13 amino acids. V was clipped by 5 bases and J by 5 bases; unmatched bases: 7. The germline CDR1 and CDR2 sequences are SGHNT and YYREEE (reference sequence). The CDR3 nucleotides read TGTGCCAGCAGATACTGGGACAGCCACGAGCAGTACTTC. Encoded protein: CASRYWDSHEQYF. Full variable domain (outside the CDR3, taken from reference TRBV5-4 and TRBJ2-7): ETGVTQSPTHLIKTRGQQVTLRCSSQSGHNTVSWYQQALGQGPQFIFQYYREEENGRGNFPPRFSGLQFPNYSSELNVNALELDDSALYLCASRYWDSHEQYFGPGTRLTVT.

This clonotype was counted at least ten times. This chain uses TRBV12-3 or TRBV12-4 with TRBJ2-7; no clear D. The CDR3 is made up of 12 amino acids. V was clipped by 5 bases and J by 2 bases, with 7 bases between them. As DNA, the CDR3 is TGTGCCAGCAGTGAAGAGACCTACGAGCAGTACTTC. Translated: CASSEETYEQYF.

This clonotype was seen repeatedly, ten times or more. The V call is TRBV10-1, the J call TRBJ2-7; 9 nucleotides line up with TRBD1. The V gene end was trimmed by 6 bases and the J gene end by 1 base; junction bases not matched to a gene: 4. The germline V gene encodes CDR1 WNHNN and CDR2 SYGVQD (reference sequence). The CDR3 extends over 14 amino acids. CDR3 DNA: TGCGCCAGCAGGGCGGACAGGGGATCCTACGAGCAGTACTTC. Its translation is CASRADRGSYEQYF.